In its sample, the clone carrying this T cell receptor (beta chain) was seen a few times. Antigen unknown. The CDR3 length is 14 residues. The germline gives CDR1 SGHAT, CDR2 FQNNGV. V was pared by 3 bases and J by 6 bases, with 14 bases between. This entry comes from a study of T-cell reconstitution after alpha-beta-depleted transplantation in children. Broader study findings: Reports say that about two months after transplant, the alpha-beta T cells came out of several hundred graft clones that had expanded. A year had passed since transplant, and T-cell counts and diversity by then came mostly from newly produced T cells.

Unique molecular identifiers were incorporated into the prepared TCRbeta library. TCRdb recomputed calls from the PCR reads with MiXCR, one row per CDR3 protein. The sample consists of 200,000 or so distinct CDR3 sequences, 6.3% of them appearing once. The chain joins TRBV11-2 to TRBJ1-2; D is unresolved. The TCR comes from a girl less than two years old with combined immunodeficiency, due to receive a stem cell transplant. The input for sequencing was PBMCs, taken before TCRalphabeta/CD19-depleted stem cell transplant. CDR3 in DNA: TGTGCCAGCAGCTTGTTAGGTCGGGAGGATGGCTACACCTTC. Amino acids: CASSLLGREDGYTF.